This paragraph covers one T cell receptor (beta chain) sequence. Its antigen is currently unknown. The data were obtained in a study of early T cells in non-severe SARS-CoV-2 infection. Study-wide points: Comparison of clonotypes with VDJdb favored anti-spike CD8 responses while missing private and CD4 specificities.

Per the germline V gene, CDR1 is LGHDT and CDR2 is YNNKEL (reference sequence). The CDR3 spans 18 residues. V lost 3 bases to trimming and J lost 0 bases, with 20 bases between them. TCRdb itself ran the 5' RACE reads through MiXCR, one entry per CDR3 protein. The sample has about 71,000 distinct CDR3 sequences; approximately 13% are singletons. This receptor was obtained from an adult who was a healthcare worker with PCR-confirmed SARS-CoV-2 infection or an uninfected control (not recorded which). This chain joins TRBV3-1 and TRBJ1-1, with D tentatively TRBD1 (5 bases). Sequences were derived from whole blood, sampled at baseline. CDR3 bases: TGTGCCAGCAGCCAGAGGGCGTATGACGGGGGGATGAACACTGAAGCTTTCTTT. Residues: CASSQRAYDGGMNTEAFF.